This record concerns one T cell receptor (beta chain) sequence. Libraries were prepared by immunoSEQ multiplex PCR; TCRdb keeps only in-frame clonotypes and omits some of them. The data hold a few hundred thousand clones, with approximately 81% observed a single time. The study drew participants aged roughly 18 to 95 years from roughly 25 US areas. Participants were placed into cohorts based on the clinical history they reported. Before they entered the study, exposed participants had met a COVID-19 case within 2 weeks. The data were taken from a study of blood T cell repertoires in COVID-19. CDR3 length: 16 amino acids. Trimming removed 3 bases from V and 4 bases from J; junction bases left unmatched: 7. The V gene's germline CDR1 is SGHRS and CDR2 YFSETQ.

V gene TRBV5-1 combines with J gene TRBJ2-5; 12 nucleotides align to TRBD2. Material for sequencing was PBMCs or T cells enriched from blood (not recorded which). This TCR derives from a woman in her forties or fifties who had been exposed to COVID-19. The CDR3 is CASSSWTTSGGETQYF. Here the CDR3 DNA reads TGCGCCAGCAGCTCTTGGACGACTAGCGGGGGAGAGACCCAGTACTTC.